One T cell receptor beta chain is described in this entry. What it binds is not known. All donors were healthy HIV-negative adults lacking recent acute infections or vaccinations. These data come from a study of shared clonotypes between healthy human individuals. Findings and limits, study-wide: It was the few donors that limited the genetic and exposure-history diversity represented. Naive CD4 clonotypes were shared across several donors at roughly 5.3%.

Splitting of each subset's genomic DNA was done evenly across several immunoSEQ plates. Generated by immunoSEQ multiplex PCR, the TCRdb table keeps only in-frame clones and is missing some. The table has roughly 2.5 million clones, approximately 90% seen once; the top ten hold 0.14%. The germline V and J ends were trimmed by 8 bases and 6 bases, with 25 bases remaining between them. This CDR3 contains 16 residues. Germline values: CDR1 SEHNR, CDR2 FQNEAQ (reference sequence). The chain combines TRBV7-9 with TRBJ1-2, with D possibly matching TRBD1 (5 bases). The TCR sequence derives from a man aged 18 to 29 in good health. Material: naive CD4+ T cells sorted from blood. Stated subset: CD45RA+ positively selected. This CDR3 is CASYERGERVVDGYTF. In DNA form, the CDR3 reads TGTGCCAGCTACGAGCGGGGCGAACGGGTGGTGGATGGCTACACCTTC.